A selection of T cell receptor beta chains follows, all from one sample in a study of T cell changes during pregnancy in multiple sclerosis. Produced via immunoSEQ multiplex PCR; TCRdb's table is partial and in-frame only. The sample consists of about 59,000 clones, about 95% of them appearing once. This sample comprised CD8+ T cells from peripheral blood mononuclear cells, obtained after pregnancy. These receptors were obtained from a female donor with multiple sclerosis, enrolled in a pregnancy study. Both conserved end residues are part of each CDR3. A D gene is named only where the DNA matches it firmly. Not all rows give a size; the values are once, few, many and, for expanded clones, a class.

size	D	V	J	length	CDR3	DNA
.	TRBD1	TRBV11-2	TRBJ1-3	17	CASSLTSDRGLGNTIYF	TGTGCCAGCAGCTTGACATCGGACAGGGGGCTAGGAAACACCATATATTTT
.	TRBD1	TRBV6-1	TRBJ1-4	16	CASSEWDRVYNEKLFF	TGTGCCAGCAGTGAGTGGGACAGGGTTTATAATGAAAAACTGTTTTTT
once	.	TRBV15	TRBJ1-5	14	CATSTVYSNQPQHF	TGTGCCACCAGCACAGTTTATAGCAATCAGCCCCAGCATTTT
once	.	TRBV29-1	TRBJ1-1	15	CSVIEQGSLNTEAFF	TGCAGCGTGATCGAACAGGGATCCTTGAACACTGAAGCTTTCTTT
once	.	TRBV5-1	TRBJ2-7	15	CASSFHGWGGYEQYF	TGCGCCAGCAGCTTTCATGGGTGGGGCGGCTACGAGCAGTACTTC
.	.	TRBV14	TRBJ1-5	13	CASSLGGHQPQHF	TGTGCCAGCAGCCTCGGGGGGCATCAGCCCCAGCATTTT
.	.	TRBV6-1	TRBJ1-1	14	CASSEEGFGAEAFF	TGTGCCAGCAGTGAAGAGGGATTCGGGGCTGAAGCTTTCTTT
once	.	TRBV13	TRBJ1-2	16	CASSSTPQGQDYGYTF	TGTGCCAGCAGCTCAACTCCTCAGGGGCAGGACTATGGCTACACCTTC
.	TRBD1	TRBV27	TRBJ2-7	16	CASSPLQGVSSYEQYF	TGTGCCAGCAGTCCTTTACAGGGGGTTAGCTCCTACGAGCAGTACTTC
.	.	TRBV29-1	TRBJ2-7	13	CSVEGVGSYEQYF	TGCAGCGTAGAAGGCGTCGGCTCCTACGAGCAGTACTTC
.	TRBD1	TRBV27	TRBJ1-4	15	CASSPLDRGREKLFF	TGTGCCAGCAGCCCCCTGGACAGGGGGAGAGAAAAACTGTTTTTT
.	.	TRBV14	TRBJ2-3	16	CASSQVPGLITDTQYF	TGTGCCAGCAGCCAGGTTCCGGGATTGATCACAGATACGCAGTATTTT
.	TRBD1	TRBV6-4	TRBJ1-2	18	CASSAPGQHTFFNYGYTF	TGTGCCAGCAGTGCCCCGGGACAGCATACGTTTTTTAACTATGGCTACACCTTC
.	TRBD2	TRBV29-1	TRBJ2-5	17	CSVDGLRGTSAVETQYF	TGCAGCGTTGATGGGCTGCGTGGGACTAGTGCTGTAGAGACCCAGTACTTC
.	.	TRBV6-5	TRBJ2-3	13	CASMAALFGTQYF	TGTGCCAGCATGGCGGCGCTTTTTGGTACGCAGTATTTT
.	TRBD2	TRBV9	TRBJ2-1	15	CASSVTLAGLNEQFF	TGTGCCAGCAGCGTGACTTTAGCGGGACTCAATGAGCAGTTCTTC
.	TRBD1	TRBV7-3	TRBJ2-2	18	CASSLFGAGGPNTGELFF	TGTGCCAGCAGCTTATTTGGGGCAGGGGGCCCCAACACCGGGGAGCTGTTTTTT
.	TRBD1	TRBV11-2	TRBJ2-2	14	CASSTTTGTGELFF	TGTGCCAGCAGCACAACGACAGGGACCGGGGAGCTGTTTTTT
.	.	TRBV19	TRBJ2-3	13	CASSPWGADTQYF	TGTGCCAGTAGCCCGTGGGGGGCAGATACGCAGTATTTT
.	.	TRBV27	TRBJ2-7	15	CASSLMPGQTYEQYF	TGTGCCAGCAGTTTAATGCCAGGTCAGACCTACGAGCAGTACTTC
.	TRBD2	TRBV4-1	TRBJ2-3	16	CASSLRSGIGTDTQYF	TGCGCCAGCAGCCTCCGCAGCGGGATTGGGACAGATACGCAGTATTTT
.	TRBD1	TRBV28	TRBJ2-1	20	CASTLLRDRGGIIGRDEQFF	TGTGCCAGCACCCTCCTACGCGACAGGGGGGGAATAATAGGTCGGGATGAGCAGTTCTTC
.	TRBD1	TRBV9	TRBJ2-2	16	CASSVDGTGINGELFF	TGTGCCAGCAGCGTCGACGGGACAGGGATCAACGGGGAGCTGTTTTTT
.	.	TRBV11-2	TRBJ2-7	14	CASSLGLFPYEQYF	TGTGCCAGCAGCTTAGGGCTCTTCCCCTACGAGCAGTACTTC
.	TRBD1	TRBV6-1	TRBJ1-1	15	CASSPFGDRVAEAFF	TGTGCCAGCAGTCCTTTTGGAGACAGGGTAGCTGAAGCTTTCTTT
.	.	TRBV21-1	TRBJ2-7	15	CASSSPGQETYEQYF	TGTGCCAGCAGCTCGCCGGGACAGGAGACCTACGAGCAGTACTTC
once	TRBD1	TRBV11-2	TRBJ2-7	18	CASSWILGTVGNSYEQYF	TGTGCCAGCAGCTGGATCTTAGGGACAGTCGGGAACTCCTACGAGCAGTACTTC
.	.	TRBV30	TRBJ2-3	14	CAWSVQEGVSTQYF	TGTGCCTGGAGTGTACAAGAGGGAGTGAGTACGCAGTATTTT
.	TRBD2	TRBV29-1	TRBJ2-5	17	CSVDRTSGRASVGTQYF	TGCAGCGTTGACCGGACTAGCGGGAGGGCTTCCGTCGGGACCCAGTACTTC
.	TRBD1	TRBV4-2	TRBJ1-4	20	CASSHRSGDSKGARGEKLFF	TGTGCCAGCAGCCACCGCTCGGGGGACAGTAAAGGCGCCCGGGGTGAAAAACTGTTTTTT
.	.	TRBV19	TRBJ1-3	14	CASSIDTRDSTIYF	TGTGCCAGTAGCATCGATACCCGGGATTCCACCATATATTTT
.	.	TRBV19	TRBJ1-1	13	CASSMGSNTEAFF	TGTGCCAGTAGTATGGGCTCTAACACTGAAGCTTTCTTT
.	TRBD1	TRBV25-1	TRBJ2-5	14	CASRTGDPQETQYF	TGTGCCAGCAGGACAGGGGACCCCCAAGAGACCCAGTACTTC
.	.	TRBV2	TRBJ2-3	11	CASHVVDTQYF	TGTGCCAGCCATGTTGTAGATACGCAGTATTTT
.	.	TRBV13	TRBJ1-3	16	CASSLGGAHSGNTIYF	TGTGCCAGCAGCTTAGGAGGGGCCCACTCTGGAAACACCATATATTTT
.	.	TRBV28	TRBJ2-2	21	CASSWYEGIRQRPSRTGELFF	TGTGCCAGCAGTTGGTATGAAGGTATCAGACAGAGACCTTCGAGGACCGGGGAGCTGTTTTTT
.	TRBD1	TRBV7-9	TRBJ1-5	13	CASSTGDNQPQHF	TGTGCCAGCAGCACAGGGGATAATCAGCCCCAGCATTTT
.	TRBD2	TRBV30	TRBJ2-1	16	CASHRVGGLSYNEQFF	TGTGCCAGCCATAGGGTGGGGGGGTTGTCCTACAATGAGCAGTTCTTC
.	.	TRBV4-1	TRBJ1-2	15	CASSQELQVDHGYTF	TGCGCCAGCAGCCAAGAACTCCAGGTAGATCATGGCTACACCTTC
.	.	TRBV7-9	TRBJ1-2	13	CASSRTVLIGYTF	TGTGCCAGCAGCCGGACAGTCCTAATCGGCTACACCTTC
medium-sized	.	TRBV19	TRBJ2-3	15	CASSISPASTDTQYF	TGTGCCAGTAGTATTAGCCCGGCTTCCACAGATACGCAGTATTTT
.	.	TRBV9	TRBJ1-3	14	CASSGTDRGNTIYF	TGTGCCAGCAGCGGGACTGACAGGGGAAACACCATATATTTT
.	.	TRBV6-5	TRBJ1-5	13	CASRGQLNQPQHF	TGTGCCAGCAGGGGACAACTTAATCAGCCCCAGCATTTT
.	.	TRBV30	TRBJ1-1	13	CAWSVGMNTEAFF	TGTGCCTGGAGCGTCGGGATGAACACTGAAGCTTTCTTT
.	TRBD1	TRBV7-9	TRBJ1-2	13	CASSYTGGYGYTF	TGTGCCAGCAGTTATACAGGGGGCTATGGCTACACCTTC
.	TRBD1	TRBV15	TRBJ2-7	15	CATSGGQGIDYEQYF	TGTGCCACCAGCGGCGGACAGGGGATAGACTACGAGCAGTACTTC
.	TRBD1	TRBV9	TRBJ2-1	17	CASSVPLVTGGYNEQFF	TGTGCCAGCAGCGTCCCGCTCGTGACAGGGGGGTACAATGAGCAGTTCTTC
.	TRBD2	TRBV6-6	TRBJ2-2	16	CASSHGLARSPGELFF	TGTGCCAGCAGCCACGGACTAGCGAGGTCTCCCGGGGAGCTGTTTTTT
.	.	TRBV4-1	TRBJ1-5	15	CASSQEPSPGQPQHF	TGCGCCAGCAGCCAAGAGCCGAGTCCGGGTCAGCCCCAGCATTTT
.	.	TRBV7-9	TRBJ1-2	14	CASSLQPGPGGYTF	TGTGCCAGCAGCTTGCAACCGGGCCCGGGGGGCTACACCTTC
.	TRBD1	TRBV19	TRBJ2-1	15	CASSIKDRDYNEQFF	TGTGCCAGTAGTATTAAGGACAGGGACTACAATGAGCAGTTCTTC
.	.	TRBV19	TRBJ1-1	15	CASRRARGETTEAFF	TGTGCCAGTAGGAGGGCTCGTGGGGAGACCACTGAAGCTTTCTTT
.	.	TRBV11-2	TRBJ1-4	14	CASSPGLTVEKLFF	TGTGCCAGCAGCCCGGGACTGACAGTGGAAAAACTGTTTTTT